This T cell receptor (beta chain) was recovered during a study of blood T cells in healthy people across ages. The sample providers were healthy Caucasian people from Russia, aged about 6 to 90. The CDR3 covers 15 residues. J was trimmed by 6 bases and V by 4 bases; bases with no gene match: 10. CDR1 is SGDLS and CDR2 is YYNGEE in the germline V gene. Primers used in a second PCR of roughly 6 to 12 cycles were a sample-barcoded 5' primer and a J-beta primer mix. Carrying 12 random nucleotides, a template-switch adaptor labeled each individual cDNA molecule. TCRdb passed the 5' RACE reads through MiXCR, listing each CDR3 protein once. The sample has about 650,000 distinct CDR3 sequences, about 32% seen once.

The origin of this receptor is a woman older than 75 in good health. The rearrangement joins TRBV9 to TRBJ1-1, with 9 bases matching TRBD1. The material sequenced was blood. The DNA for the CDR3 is TGTGCCAGCAGCTTAAGTTCACAGGGGGCCTCTGAAGCTTTCTTT. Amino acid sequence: CASSLSSQGASEAFF.